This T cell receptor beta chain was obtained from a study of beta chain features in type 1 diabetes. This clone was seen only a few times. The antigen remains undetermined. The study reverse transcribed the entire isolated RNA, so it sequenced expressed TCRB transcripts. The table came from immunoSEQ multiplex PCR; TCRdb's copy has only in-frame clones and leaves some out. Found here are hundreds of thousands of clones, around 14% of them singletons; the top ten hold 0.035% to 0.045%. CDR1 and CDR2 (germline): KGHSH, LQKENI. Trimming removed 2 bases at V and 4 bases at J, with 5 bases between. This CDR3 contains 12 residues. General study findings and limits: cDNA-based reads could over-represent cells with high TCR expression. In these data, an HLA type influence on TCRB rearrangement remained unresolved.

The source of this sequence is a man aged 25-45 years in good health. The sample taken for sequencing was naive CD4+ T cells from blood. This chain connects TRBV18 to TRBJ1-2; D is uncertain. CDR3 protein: CASSPGFYGYTF. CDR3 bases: TGTGCCAGCTCACCAGGGTTCTATGGCTACACCTTC.